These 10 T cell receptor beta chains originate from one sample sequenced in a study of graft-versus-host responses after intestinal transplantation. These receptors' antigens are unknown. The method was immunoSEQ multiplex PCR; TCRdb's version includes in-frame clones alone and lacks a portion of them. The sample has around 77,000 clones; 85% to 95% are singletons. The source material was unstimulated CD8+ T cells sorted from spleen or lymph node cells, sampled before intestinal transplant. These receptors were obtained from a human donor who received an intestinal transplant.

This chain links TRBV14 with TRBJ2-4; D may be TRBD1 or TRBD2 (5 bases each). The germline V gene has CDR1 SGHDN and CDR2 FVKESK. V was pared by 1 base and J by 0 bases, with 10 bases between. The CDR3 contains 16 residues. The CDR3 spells CASSQARGGAKNIQYF. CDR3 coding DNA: TGTGCCAGCAGCCAAGCTCGTGGGGGAGCCAAAAACATTCAGTACTTC.

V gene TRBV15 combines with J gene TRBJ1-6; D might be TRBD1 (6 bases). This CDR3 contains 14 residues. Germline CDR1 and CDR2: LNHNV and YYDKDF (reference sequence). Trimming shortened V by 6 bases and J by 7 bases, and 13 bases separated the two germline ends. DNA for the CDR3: TGTGCCACCAGTGGGGGCAGGGAGAATTCACCCCTCCACTTT. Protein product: CATSGGRENSPLHF.

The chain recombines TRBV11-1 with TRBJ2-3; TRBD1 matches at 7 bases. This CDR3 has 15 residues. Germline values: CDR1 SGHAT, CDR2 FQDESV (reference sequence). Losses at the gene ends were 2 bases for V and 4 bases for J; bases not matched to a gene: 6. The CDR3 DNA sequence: TGTGCCAGCAGCTTATCGACAGGGAAAGCAGATACGCAGTATTTT. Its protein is CASSLSTGKADTQYF.

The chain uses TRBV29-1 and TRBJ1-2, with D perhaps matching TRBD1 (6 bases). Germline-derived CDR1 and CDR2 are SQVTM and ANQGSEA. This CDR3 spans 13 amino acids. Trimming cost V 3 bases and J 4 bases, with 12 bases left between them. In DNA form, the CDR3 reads TGCAGCGTTGATGCGGGGACACCCTATGGCTACACCTTC. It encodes CSVDAGTPYGYTF.

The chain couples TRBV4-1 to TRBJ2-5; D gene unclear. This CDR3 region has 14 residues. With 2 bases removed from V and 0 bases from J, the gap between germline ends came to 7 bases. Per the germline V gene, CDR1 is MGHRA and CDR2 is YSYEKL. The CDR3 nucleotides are TGCGCCAGCAGCCAACTAAGGTACCAAGAGACCCAGTACTTC. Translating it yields CASSQLRYQETQYF.

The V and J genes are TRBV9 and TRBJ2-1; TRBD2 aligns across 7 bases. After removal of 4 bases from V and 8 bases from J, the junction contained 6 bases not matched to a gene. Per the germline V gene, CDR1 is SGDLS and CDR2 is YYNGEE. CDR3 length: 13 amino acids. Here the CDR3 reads CASSKGREDEQFF. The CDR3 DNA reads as TGTGCCAGCAGCAAAGGCCGGGAGGATGAGCAGTTCTTC.

CDR3 protein: CASSVEREIRPYEQYF. In nucleotides, the CDR3 is TGTGCCAGCAGCGTTGAGCGGGAGATTAGGCCCTACGAGCAGTACTTC. This rearrangement joins TRBV9 to TRBJ2-7; 8 nucleotides match TRBD2. The CDR3 contains 16 residues. V was pared by 2 bases and J by 2 bases, with 9 bases of the junction left unmatched. Germline CDR1 is SGDLS and CDR2 is YYNGEE.

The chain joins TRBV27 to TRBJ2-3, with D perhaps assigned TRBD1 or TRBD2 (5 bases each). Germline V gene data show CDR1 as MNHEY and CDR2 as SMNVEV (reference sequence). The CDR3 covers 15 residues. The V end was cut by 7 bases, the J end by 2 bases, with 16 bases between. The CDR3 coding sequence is TGTGCCAGCAAGGACAATTCCGGGGTCACAGATACGCAGTATTTT. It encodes CASKDNSGVTDTQYF.

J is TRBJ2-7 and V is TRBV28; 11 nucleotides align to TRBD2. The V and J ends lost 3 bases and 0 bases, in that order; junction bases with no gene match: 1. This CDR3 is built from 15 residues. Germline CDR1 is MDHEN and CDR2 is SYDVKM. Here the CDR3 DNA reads TGTGCCAGCAGTTTTACTAGCGGGAGCTCCTACGAGCAGTACTTC. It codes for CASSFTSGSSYEQYF.

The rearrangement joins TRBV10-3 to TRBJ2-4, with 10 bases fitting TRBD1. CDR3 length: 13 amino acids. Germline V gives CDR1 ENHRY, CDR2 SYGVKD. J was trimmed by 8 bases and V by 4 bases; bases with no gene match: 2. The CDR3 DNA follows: TGTGCCATCAGTGCGGACAGGGGGGACATTCAGTACTTC. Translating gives CAISADRGDIQYF.